This TCR beta chain was sequenced for a study of T cell responses to AZD1222 COVID-19 vaccine. Germline V gene sequence: CDR1 KGHDR, CDR2 SFDVKD. V shed 4 bases and J shed 3 bases, with 8 bases lying between them. The CDR3 sequence is 13 residues long. As regards this clone: Its cognate antigen is unknown.

Study-level points and caveats: Rises in breadth and depth of Spike-specific TCRs came after two AZD1222 doses. Among AZD1222 vaccinees, only 6 or 7 were seropositive at baseline. Vaccine-associated CD4 TCRs spanned spike, dominant at 160-218 and 743-854. Females outnumbered males among donors, who were mostly white British; clonal diversity was possibly underestimated.

Sequencing was performed with immunoSEQ multiplex PCR; in TCRdb, only in-frame clones are kept and a portion is missing. The sample shows tens of thousands of clones, about 83% of them seen only once. This clonotype originated in an adult who received the AZD1222 COVID-19 vaccine. The chain uses TRBV24-1 and TRBJ2-5; D is ambiguous. The sample here was peripheral blood, taken 28 days after the second AZD1222 dose. The CDR3 DNA is TGTGCCACCAGTGAAGGCGCCAAAGAGACCCAGTACTTC. This encodes CATSEGAKETQYF.